The sequence of this T cell receptor (beta chain) was determined in a study of blood T cell repertoires in COVID-19. The germline V gene encodes CDR1 MNHEY and CDR2 SVGAGI. This CDR3 is built from 13 residues. Trimming cost V 7 bases and J 1 base, with 10 bases left between them. Assay: immunoSEQ multiplex PCR; the TCRdb copy retains only in-frame clones and omits some. The data contain about 220,000 clones, roughly 84% of them singletons. V is TRBV6-5 and J is TRBJ1-1; D is ambiguous. Sequenced: peripheral blood. This TCR was recovered from a woman aged 60-75 years with acute or convalescent COVID-19. The CDR3 protein is CASNWGENTEAFF. In DNA form, the CDR3 reads TGTGCCAGCAACTGGGGAGAGAACACTGAAGCTTTCTTT.